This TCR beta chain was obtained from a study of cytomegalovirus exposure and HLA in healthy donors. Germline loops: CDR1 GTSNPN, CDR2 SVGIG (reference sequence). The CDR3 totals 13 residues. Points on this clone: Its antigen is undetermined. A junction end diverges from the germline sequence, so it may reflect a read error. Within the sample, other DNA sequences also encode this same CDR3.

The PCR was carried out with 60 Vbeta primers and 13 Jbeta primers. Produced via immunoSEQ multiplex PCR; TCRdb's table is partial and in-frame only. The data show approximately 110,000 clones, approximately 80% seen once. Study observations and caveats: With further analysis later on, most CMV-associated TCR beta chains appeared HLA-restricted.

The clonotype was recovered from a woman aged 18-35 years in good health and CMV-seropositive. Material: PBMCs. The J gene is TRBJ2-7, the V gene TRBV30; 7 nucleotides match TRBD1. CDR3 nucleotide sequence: TGTGCCTGGGGTGGGAGTAACAGGGGCGAGCAGTATTTC. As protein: CAWGGSNRGEQYF.